Given below is one TCR beta chain in context. This specimen belongs to a study of T cells in tumors after PD-1 blockade. Study in general: Either cemiplimab 350 mg every 2 weeks or pembrolizumab 200 mg every 3 weeks was given. A subset received ongoing vismodegib 150 mg daily alongside anti-PD-1 therapy.

The data were produced by immunoSEQ multiplex PCR, yet TCRdb's version contains in-frame clones alone and is incomplete. This sample has some 15,000 clones, with roughly 85% found just once. V lost 0 bases, J lost 0 bases, and 1 base stayed unmatched. Germline CDR1 MGHRA, CDR2 YSYEKL. This CDR3 has 16 amino acids. J is TRBJ2-2 and V is TRBV4-1; 7 bases are a match to TRBD1. The sequence derives from a human donor with basal cell carcinoma. The sample was PBMCs, taken after anti-PD-1 treatment. This chain's CDR3 is CASSQEGQTNTGELFF. For the CDR3, the DNA is TGCGCCAGCAGCCAAGAGGGACAGACGAACACCGGGGAGCTGTTTTTT.